The T cell receptor (beta chain) described here comes from a study of blood T cells in healthy people across ages. Study background: Roughly one uniquely barcoded beta molecule per two T cells was captured. Study-wide results and caveats: Versus aged donors, long-lived donors had higher diversity and more naive CD4+ cells. Roughly linear declines in TCR beta diversity per million T cells occurred with age.

The use of a sample-barcoded 5' primer and a J-beta primer mix characterized a second PCR of about 7 to 12 cycles. TCRdb ran MiXCR on the 5' RACE reads and lists one entry per CDR3 protein. The data contain over 500,000 distinct CDR3 sequences, under 65% of them singletons. Donation came from healthy Caucasian individuals in Russia who were aged 6 to 90. A word on this clonotype: The target antigen is unknown.

This receptor was taken from a woman aged 80 or older in good health. Material for sequencing was blood.

This CDR3 reads CASSISDREEKLFF. The CDR3 bases are TGTGCCAGCAGTATTAGTGACAGGGAGGAAAAACTGTTTTTT. The genes are TRBV25-1 and TRBJ1-4; 7 nucleotides match TRBD1. Germline V gene data show CDR1 as MGHDK and CDR2 as SYGVNS. The CDR3 is 14 residues long. V lost 5 bases and J lost 8; bases outside the gene matches: 8. Filled out from reference TRBV25-1 and TRBJ1-4, the complete variable domain reads EADIYQTPRYLVIGTGKKITLECSQTMGHDKMYWYQQDPGMELHLIHYSYGVNSTEKGDLSSESTVSRIRTEHFPLTLESARPSHTSQYLCASSISDREEKLFFGSGTQLSVL.